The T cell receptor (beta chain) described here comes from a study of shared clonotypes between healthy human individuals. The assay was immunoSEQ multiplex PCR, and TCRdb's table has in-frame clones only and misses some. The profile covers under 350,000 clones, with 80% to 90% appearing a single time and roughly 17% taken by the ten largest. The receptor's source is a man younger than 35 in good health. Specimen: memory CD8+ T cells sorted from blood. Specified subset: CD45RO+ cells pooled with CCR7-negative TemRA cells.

CDR3 nucleotides: TGTGCCAGCAGCTTAGTGTCAGGGCAAGAGACCCAGTACTTC. This translates into CASSLVSGQETQYF. The genes are TRBV7-2 and TRBJ2-5; tentative D call: TRBD1 (5 bases). The germline V and J ends were trimmed by 1 base and 2 bases, with 8 bases remaining between them. The CDR3 is made up of 14 amino acids. Per the germline V gene, CDR1 is SGHTA and CDR2 is FQGNSA.